The T cell receptor (beta chain) described here comes from a study of blood T cell repertoires in COVID-19. On the study more broadly: The study drew acute and convalescent COVID-19 samples from the United States, Italy and Spain.

Recruitment covered about two dozen US areas and drew participants whose ages spanned roughly 18 to 89 years. Cohort 3 recovered donors had two negative PCRs, clearance, or symptom resolution. The V segment lost 3 bases and the J segment 0 bases; nucleotides outside the gene matches: 6. The CDR3 length is 16 residues. CDR1 KGHSH and CDR2 LQKENI come from the germline V gene. In the authors' workflow: The assay estimated nucleated cells by amplifying reference gene primers. Measured with immunoSEQ multiplex PCR; TCRdb has only the in-frame clones, and not every one. V, J and clone size are taken as reported in that table, and D and trimming were inferred from the DNA itself. The sample shows 250,000 or so clones, around 84% of them seen only once.

The chain recombines TRBV18 with TRBJ2-3, with 7 bases that match TRBD2. Sequencing was performed on PBMCs or T cells enriched from blood (not recorded which). The clonotype was recovered from a woman between 50 and 59 years old who had recovered from COVID-19. Written as DNA, the CDR3 is TGTGCCAGCTCACCCAGGGTTAGCGGGAGCACAGATACGCAGTATTTT. Its protein product is CASSPRVSGSTDTQYF.